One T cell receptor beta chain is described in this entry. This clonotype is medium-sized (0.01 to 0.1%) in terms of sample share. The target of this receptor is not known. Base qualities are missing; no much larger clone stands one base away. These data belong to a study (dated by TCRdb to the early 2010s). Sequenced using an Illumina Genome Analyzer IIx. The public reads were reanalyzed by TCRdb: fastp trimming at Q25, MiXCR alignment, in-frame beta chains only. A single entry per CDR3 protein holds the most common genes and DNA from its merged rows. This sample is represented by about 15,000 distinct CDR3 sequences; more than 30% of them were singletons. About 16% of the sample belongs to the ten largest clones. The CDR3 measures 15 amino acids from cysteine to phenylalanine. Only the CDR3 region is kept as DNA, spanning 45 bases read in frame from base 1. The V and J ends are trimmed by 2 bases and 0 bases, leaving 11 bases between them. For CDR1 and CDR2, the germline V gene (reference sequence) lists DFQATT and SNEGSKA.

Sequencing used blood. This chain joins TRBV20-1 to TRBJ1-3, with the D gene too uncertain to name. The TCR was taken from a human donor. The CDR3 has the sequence CSARTPPSSGNTIYF. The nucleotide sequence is TGCAGTGCTAGAACCCCACCCAGCTCTGGAAACACCATATATTTT.